This T cell receptor beta chain was retrieved from a study of OX40 agonist ivuxolimab in advanced cancers. The wider study: Patients were treated with ivuxolimab, an agonistic anti-OX40 (CD134) antibody.

Concerning this clone: Its antigen is undetermined.

Profiling relied on immunoSEQ multiplex PCR, and the TCRdb table lists in-frame clones only, not all of them. The sample includes roughly 40,000 clones, around 91% seen only once; the top ten take 4.7%. Study outcomes and limitations: With doses of 0.1-3.0 mg/kg, partial responders showed among the lowest clonal expansion. There was clonal expansion of CD4+ and CD8+ blood T cells by week 6 at 0.1 to 3.0 mg/kg. The work left the antigen specificity of expanded peripheral T cells undetermined.

CDR3 length: 15 amino acids. Per germline, CDR1 GTSNPN and CDR2 SVGIG (reference sequence). V lost 3 bases and J 4 bases, leaving 18 bases between the germline ends. Source: CD4+ or CD8+ T cells sorted from blood, taken in a trial of the OX40 agonist ivuxolimab. This chain uses TRBV30 with TRBJ1-1, with D perhaps TRBD1 (5 bases). This receptor was identified in an adult with an advanced solid tumor such as melanoma, head and neck, liver or kidney cancer. As DNA, the CDR3 is TGTGCCTGGAGCCGGACATTCACAGAAACCACTGAAGCTTTCTTT. It translates to CAWSRTFTETTEAFF. Complete variable domain (other parts from reference TRBV30 and TRBJ1-1): SQTIHQWPATLVQPVGSPLSLECTVEGTSNPNLYWYRQAAGRGLQLLFYSVGIGQISSEVPQNLSASRPQDRQFILSSKKLLLSDSGFYLCAWSRTFTETTEAFFGQGTRLTVV.